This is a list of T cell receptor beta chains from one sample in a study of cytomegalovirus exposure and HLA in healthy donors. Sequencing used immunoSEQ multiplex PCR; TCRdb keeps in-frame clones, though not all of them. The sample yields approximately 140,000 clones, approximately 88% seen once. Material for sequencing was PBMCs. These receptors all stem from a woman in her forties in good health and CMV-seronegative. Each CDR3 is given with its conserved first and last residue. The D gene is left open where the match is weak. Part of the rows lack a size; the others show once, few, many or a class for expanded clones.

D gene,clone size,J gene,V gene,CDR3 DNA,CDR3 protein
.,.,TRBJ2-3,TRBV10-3,TGTGCCATCAGTGAGTTTATTAGCACAGATACGCAGTATTTT,CAISEFISTDTQYF
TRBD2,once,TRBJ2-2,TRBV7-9,TGTGCCAGCAGCCGATTCGCGGGAGAGTACACCGGGGAGCTGTTTTTT,CASSRFAGEYTGELFF
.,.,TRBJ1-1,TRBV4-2,TGTGCCAGCAGCCTCACAGGGTATACTGAAGCTTTCTTT,CASSLTGYTEAFF
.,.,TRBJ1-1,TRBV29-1,TGCAGCGTTGAAAAGGGGCGGGGATCGAACACTGAAGCTTTCTTT,CSVEKGRGSNTEAFF
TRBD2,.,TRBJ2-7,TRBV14,TGTGCCAGCAGCCTAACTTCTAGCGGGAGACCTTACGAGCAGTACTTC,CASSLTSSGRPYEQYF
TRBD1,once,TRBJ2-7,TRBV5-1,TGCGCCAGCAGCTTGGGGGGACAGGGTAACCACGAGCAGTACTTC,CASSLGGQGNHEQYF
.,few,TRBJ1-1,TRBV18,TGTGCCAGCTTCCTCCAGTTGAACACTGAAGCTTTCTTT,CASFLQLNTEAFF
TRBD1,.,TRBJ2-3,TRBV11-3,TGTGCCAGCAGCTTATCCTGGGACAGTAGCACAGATACGCAGTATTTT,CASSLSWDSSTDTQYF
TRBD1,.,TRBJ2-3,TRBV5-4,TGTGCCAGCAGCTCTTCGACAGGGCGGGCGACAGATACGCAGTATTTT,CASSSSTGRATDTQYF
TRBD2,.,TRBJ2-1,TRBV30,TGTGCCTGGACCCGCGGGGGAAGCTCCTACAATGAGCAGTTCTTC,CAWTRGGSSYNEQFF
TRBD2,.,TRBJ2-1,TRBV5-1,TGCGCCAGCAGCTTGTTAGTAGCGGGAGGGAATGGGAATGAGCAGTTCTTC,CASSLLVAGGNGNEQFF
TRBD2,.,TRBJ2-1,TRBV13,TGTGCCAGCAGCGGCCCGCGGACTAGCGGTTACAATGAGCAGTTCTTC,CASSGPRTSGYNEQFF
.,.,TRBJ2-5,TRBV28,TGTGCCAGCAGTTTGGCGGGGCCCCAACTCCAAGAGACCCAGTACTTC,CASSLAGPQLQETQYF
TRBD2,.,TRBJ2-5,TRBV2,TGTGCCGGAACTAGCGGGAGTTTGATCGGCCAAGAGACCCAGTACTTC,CAGTSGSLIGQETQYF
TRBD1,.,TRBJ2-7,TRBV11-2,TGTGCCAGCAGCTACACGGACAGGAAAAAACGGGAGCAGTACTTC,CASSYTDRKKREQYF
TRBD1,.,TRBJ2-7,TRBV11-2,TGTGCCAGCAGCTTATGGGGACAGCACTCCTACGAGCAGTACTTC,CASSLWGQHSYEQYF
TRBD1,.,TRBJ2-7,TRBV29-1,TGCAGCGTTGAACCGGGACAGGGGACCTACGAGCAGTACTTC,CSVEPGQGTYEQYF
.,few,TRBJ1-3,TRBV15,TGTGCCACCAGCAGAGGGGGAGATTCTCGGAACACCATATATTTT,CATSRGGDSRNTIYF
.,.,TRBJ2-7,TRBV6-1,TGTGCCAGCAGTGAGGGAACAGGGTCGCTCTACGAGCAGTACTTC,CASSEGTGSLYEQYF
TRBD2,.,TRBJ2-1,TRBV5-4,TGTGCCAGCAGCTCCCGACTAGCGGGCCCAGGGAATGAGCAGTTCTTC,CASSSRLAGPGNEQFF
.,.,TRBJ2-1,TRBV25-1,TGTGCCAGCAGTGAATCGGGCGGGGATGTCTACAATGAGCAGTTCTTC,CASSESGGDVYNEQFF
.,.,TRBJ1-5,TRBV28,TGTGCCAGCAGTTTAGGGCAGGGAGGACAGCCCCAGCATTTT,CASSLGQGGQPQHF
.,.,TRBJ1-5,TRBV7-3,TGTGCCAGCAGCTCAGGTAGCAATCAGCCCCAGCATTTT,CASSSGSNQPQHF
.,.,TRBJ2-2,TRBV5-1,TGCGCCAGCAGCTTGGAGGGAGTGGGTGACACCGGGGAGCTGTTTTTT,CASSLEGVGDTGELFF
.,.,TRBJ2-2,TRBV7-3,TGTGCCAGCAGCCCTGGCGGGGATGCGGGGGAGCTGTTTTTT,CASSPGGDAGELFF
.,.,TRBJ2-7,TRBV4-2,TGTGCCAGCAGCCAAGATTATAAGGGCGGGTCTGCCCCCCCCCACTACGAGCAGTACTTC,CASSQDYKGGSAPPHYEQYF
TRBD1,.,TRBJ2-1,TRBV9,TGTGCCAGCAGCCTACCCGGACAGGGGGGGAATGAGCAGTTCTTC,CASSLPGQGGNEQFF
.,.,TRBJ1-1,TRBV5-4,TGTGCCAGCAGCTTCGTGAACACTGAAGCTTTCTTT,CASSFVNTEAFF